Presented here are 5 T cell receptor beta chains from one specimen sequenced in a study of early T cells in non-severe SARS-CoV-2 infection. TCRdb re-analysed the 5' RACE reads in MiXCR, keeping a single row per CDR3 protein. The sample lists 35,000 to 45,000 distinct CDR3 sequences; about 5% were seen once. Sequenced material: whole blood. These receptors all come from an adult who was a healthcare worker with PCR-confirmed SARS-CoV-2 infection or an uninfected control (not recorded which).

This clonotype was detected many times. The chain carries TRBV7-9 and TRBJ2-2; TRBD1 is a possible D gene (6 bases). The CDR3 loop spans 16 amino acids. The V and J ends lost 5 bases and 5 bases respectively, with 18 bases between them. CDR1 and CDR2 from the germline V gene are SEHNR and FQNEAQ (reference sequence). This CDR3 reads CASSQQGPMRTGELFF. DNA for the CDR3: TGTGCCAGCAGCCAACAGGGTCCAATGAGGACCGGGGAGCTGTTTTTT.

The rearrangement links TRBV20-1 to TRBJ2-2; 9 bases match TRBD1. Germline loops: CDR1 DFQATT, CDR2 SNEGSKA (reference sequence). V shed 5 bases and J 1 base; nucleotides not matched to a gene: 8. The CDR3 has 16 amino acids. CDR3 sequence (DNA): TGCAGTGCTCCGTTATACAGGGGGCTGAACACCGGGGAGCTGTTTTTT. This encodes CSAPLYRGLNTGELFF.

This clonotype came up many times. The chain recombines TRBV6-5 with TRBJ2-7, with 10 positions matching TRBD1. The junction had 9 bases not matched to a gene; V was cut back by 8 bases and J by 5 bases. The CDR3 spans 14 residues. Per germline, CDR1 MNHEY and CDR2 SVGAGI. The CDR3 region is CASPGTGVFHEQYF. CDR3 nucleotides: TGTGCCAGCCCCGGGACAGGGGTTTTCCACGAGCAGTACTTC.

This clonotype was recorded many times. CDR3: CASSPVREHLNEQFF. DNA for the CDR3: TGTGCCAGCAGCCCCGTTCGGGAGCATCTGAATGAGCAGTTCTTC. The chain is built from TRBV5-4 and TRBJ2-1, with a weak D call TRBD2 (6 bases). From germline, CDR1 is SGHNT and CDR2 YYREEE (reference sequence). This CDR3 is 15 amino acids long. V lost 4 bases, J lost 7 bases, and 18 bases lay in between.

This clonotype was recorded many times. The chain couples TRBV20-1 to TRBJ1-1; perhaps TRBD1 as D (5 bases). CDR1 is DFQATT, CDR2 SNEGSKA, per germline (reference sequence). The CDR3 is 14 amino acids. Trimming pared 4 bases from V and 5 bases from J, leaving 17 bases between. DNA of the CDR3: TGCAGTGCTACTCCACCCTTATCAGGGACTGAAGCTTTCTTT. It encodes CSATPPLSGTEAFF.